This TCR beta chain was recovered during a study of OX40 agonist ivuxolimab in advanced cancers. Method: immunoSEQ multiplex PCR; TCRdb's copy keeps in-frame clones and lacks some. The table records tens of thousands of clones, about 91% of them present only once. CDR3 length equals 16 residues. The V segment lost 5 bases and the J segment 0 bases; nucleotides outside the gene matches: 3. CDR1 is SGHVS and CDR2 is FQNEAQ in the germline V gene. The receptor comes from an adult with an advanced solid tumor such as melanoma, head and neck, liver or kidney cancer. The rearrangement joins TRBV7-8 to TRBJ2-6; 8 positions match TRBD1. Sample: CD4+ or CD8+ T cells sorted from blood, taken in a trial of the OX40 agonist ivuxolimab. The CDR3 DNA reads as TGTGCCAGCAGCCTCGACAGGGGCTCTGGGGCCAACGTCCTGACTTTC. This sequence encodes CASSLDRGSGANVLTF.